The T cell receptor beta chain described here comes from a study of OX40 agonist ivuxolimab in advanced cancers. Context from the whole study: The costimulatory receptor OX40 (CD134) was targeted by ivuxolimab, a fully human IgG2 agonistic monoclonal antibody. The paper describes the monotherapy dose-escalation part (N of about 52 patients) of the phase I trial of ivuxolimab. Prior anti-PD-1, anti-PD-L1 or anti-CTLA-4 therapy was permitted, and checkpoint inhibitors had been received by roughly 40% of dose-escalation patients. A male proportion of nearly 85% and a mean age of roughly 58 years, ranging from about 20 to 79, were recorded for the dose-escalation cohort. Three dose-escalation patients achieved partial responses, one with hepatocellular carcinoma and two with cutaneous melanoma. The point of sequencing TCRbeta in the periphery was to test whether ivuxolimab changed TCR sequence diversity and drove clonal T-cell expansion. Of the roughly 52 dose-escalation patients, hepatocellular carcinoma was present in about 19, melanoma in around 15, renal cell carcinoma in 9 and head and neck cancer in 9. Intravenous ivuxolimab was administered to patients every 2 weeks at six dose levels: 0.01, 0.1, 0.3, 1.5, 3 and 10 mg/kg.

Patients with a history of autoimmune disease or receiving systemic immunosuppression were excluded from the trial. In every dose cohort, peripheral blood was drawn for TCR sequencing at baseline, cycle 4 day 1, and cycle 7 day 1. Samples were obtained from an open-label, multicenter, first-in-human phase I dose-escalation trial of ivuxolimab. The trial enrolled adults with locally advanced or metastatic head and neck squamous cell, hepatocellular, melanoma or renal cell carcinoma. Before TCR sequencing, CD4+ and CD8+ T cells were separately sorted from peripheral blood. Only a few counts were recorded for this clone. The clone's antigen remains unknown. Within one base of it there is no much larger clone, and no base qualities were kept. Overall results and qualifications from the work: The antigen specificity of the clonally expanded peripheral T cells was not determined. Partial responders in the 0.1-3.0 mg/kg groups had among the lowest normalized peripheral clonal expansion, especially among CD8+ T cells. After ivuxolimab, expanded clones were on average more numerous among CD8+ T cells than among CD4+ T cells. Low levels of normalized T-cell clonal expansion were also seen in some patients who did not respond. At doses from 0.1 to 3.0 mg/kg, clonal expansion was seen in both CD4+ and CD8+ blood T cells between baseline and week 6.

For sequencing of the TCRbeta CDR3 region, genomic DNA was extracted from the sorted cells. TCRbeta CDR3 regions were sequenced using the immunoSEQ Assay. TCRdb limited this immuneACCESS table to in-frame rearrangements with V and J called. A share of clones is missing; checked studies link under half to unresolved V genes, and the rest is unexplained. This sample is represented by some 83,000 clones; approximately 84% of them were singletons. 6.5% to 8% of the sample belongs to the ten largest clones. The material was CD4+ or CD8+ T cells sorted from blood, obtained in a trial of the OX40 agonist ivuxolimab. The clonotype was recovered from an adult with an advanced solid tumor such as melanoma, head and neck, liver or kidney cancer.

The DNA sequence is TGTGCCAGCAGCGTAACCCCCAACAATGAGCAGTTCTTC. This translates into CASSVTPNNEQFF. Here the chain combines TRBV9 and TRBJ2-1; too little of a D gene remains to name it. Relative to germline, V is 1 base shorter and J is 5 bases shorter, with 7 bases between their ends. CDR1 and CDR2 were assigned from the germline V gene as SGDLS and YYNGEE. The CDR3 runs 13 residues from the cysteine to the phenylalanine. The retained sequence is limited to the CDR3, 39 bases, with the frame set at the first base.